What follows are 24 T cell receptor beta chains derived from one specimen sequenced in a study of T cell responses to AZD1222 COVID-19 vaccine. Data came from immunoSEQ multiplex PCR; TCRdb stores just in-frame clones and leaves some out. The sample has fewer than 200,000 clones, around 90% seen once; the top ten hold roughly 11%. The material sequenced was peripheral blood, taken 28 days after the second AZD1222 dose. Receptors were obtained from an adult who received the AZD1222 COVID-19 vaccine.

This chain links TRBV28 with TRBJ1-1, with 7 bases fitting TRBD1. Germline V gives CDR1 MDHEN, CDR2 SYDVKM. Trimming removed 6 bases from V and 5 bases from J; junction bases left unmatched: 6. This CDR3 region has 13 residues. Here the CDR3 reads CASSQYRGTEAFF. CDR3 in DNA: TGTGCCAGCAGCCAGTACAGGGGAACTGAAGCTTTCTTT.

CDR3: CASSQVPNTIYF. The CDR3 DNA follows: TGTGCCAGCAGCCAAGTTCCGAACACCATATATTTT. The J gene is TRBJ1-3, the V gene TRBV14; unclear D gene. This CDR3 has 12 residues. The germline V and J ends were trimmed by 1 base and 7 bases, with 5 bases remaining between them. Per the germline V gene, CDR1 is SGHDN and CDR2 is FVKESK.

The V and J genes are TRBV19 and TRBJ1-2; D remains unclear. V was trimmed by 10 bases and J by 4 bases, leaving 10 bases between them. The CDR3 runs to 11 residues. Germline CDR1 reads LNHDA; CDR2 reads SQIVND (reference sequence). DNA of the CDR3: TGTGCCATTTCAGATGGCTATGGCTACACCTTC. Residues: CAISDGYGYTF.

The gene calls are TRBV7-2 and TRBJ1-5, with TRBD1 matching over 10 bases. The CDR3 contains 16 residues. Trimming removed 4 bases from V and 2 bases from J; junction bases left unmatched: 5. Looked up from germline, CDR1 is SGHTA and CDR2 is FQGNSA. CDR3 in amino acids: CASSWSGTGGNQPQHF. CDR3 coding DNA: TGTGCCAGCAGCTGGTCCGGGACAGGGGGCAATCAGCCCCAGCATTTT.

The chain recombines TRBV6-5 with TRBJ1-6; D remains unclear. This CDR3 contains 14 residues. Trimming took off 7 bases at V and 4 bases at J, with 11 bases between the two ends. In germline, CDR1 is MNHEY, CDR2 SVGAGI. The CDR3: CASNPQSYNSPLHF. DNA of the CDR3: TGTGCCAGCAACCCCCAGTCTTATAATTCACCCCTCCACTTT.

The chain recombines TRBV7-3 with TRBJ2-1; TRBD1 matches 11 bases. J gave up 3 bases and V 5 bases, and 6 bases lay outside the gene matches. The CDR3 is 16 residues long. Germline V gene lookup returns CDR1 SGHTA and CDR2 FQGTGA. CDR3 residues: CASSPRDRGNYNEQFF. The CDR3, as DNA: TGTGCCAGCAGCCCTCGGGACAGGGGGAACTACAATGAGCAGTTCTTC. The entire variable domain, with the rest obtained from reference TRBV7-3 and TRBJ2-1, is as follows: GAGVSQTPSNKVTEKGKYVELRCDPISGHTALYWYRQSLGQGPEFLIYFQGTGAADDSGLPNDRFFAVRPEGSVSTLKIQRTERGDSAVYLCASSPRDRGNYNEQFFGPGTRLTVL.

The CDR3 spells CASSERGTITGQYF. The CDR3 nucleotides are TGTGCCAGCAGTGAACGGGGGACCATTACAGGGCAGTACTTC. The V and J genes are TRBV6-1 and TRBJ2-7; perhaps TRBD2 as D (6 bases). The CDR3 is 14 residues long. Trimming pared 2 bases from V and 9 bases from J, leaving 17 bases between. Germline V gene sequence: CDR1 MNHNS, CDR2 SASEGT.

The chain couples TRBV5-1 to TRBJ2-7; 7 positions match TRBD1. CDR1 is SGHRS, CDR2 YFSETQ, per germline. CDR3 size: 13 residues. V shed 2 bases, J shed 4 bases, and the junction held 3 bases outside the gene matches. CDR3 nucleotide sequence: TGCGCCAGCAGCTTAGGACAGGATTACGAGCAGTACTTC. This sequence encodes CASSLGQDYEQYF.

This chain uses TRBV6-5 with TRBJ2-2, with D tentatively TRBD2 (7 bases). Trimming removed 2 bases at V and 3 bases at J, with 13 bases between. CDR1 is MNHEY, CDR2 SVGAGI, per germline. This CDR3 has 16 amino acids. For the CDR3, the DNA is TGTGCCAGCAGTTACCTTCGGGGGGCGGACACCGGGGAGCTGTTTTTT. Protein sequence: CASSYLRGADTGELFF.

The J gene is TRBJ1-2, the V gene TRBV24-1; 8 nucleotides agree with TRBD1. The CDR3 sequence is 13 residues long. V was pared by 3 bases and J by 4 bases, with 0 bases of the junction left unmatched. The germline CDR1 and CDR2 sequences are KGHDR and SFDVKD. CDR3 in amino acids: CATSDGTGYGYTF. DNA of the CDR3: TGTGCCACCAGTGATGGGACAGGCTATGGCTACACCTTC.

This chain connects TRBV9 to TRBJ1-1; no clear D. The CDR3 runs to 13 residues. Germline V CDR1 and CDR2: SGDLS, YYNGEE. With 1 base removed from V and 1 base from J, the gap between germline ends came to 5 bases. This CDR3 reads CASSVTSNTEAFF. In DNA, the CDR3 is TGTGCCAGCAGCGTAACCTCGAACACTGAAGCTTTCTTT. Together with reference TRBV9 and TRBJ1-1, the CDR3 gives the full variable domain: DSGVTQTPKHLITATGQRVTLRCSPRSGDLSVYWYQQSLDQGLQFLIQYYNGEERAKGNILERFSAQQFPDLHSELNLSSLELGDSALYFCASSVTSNTEAFFGQGTRLTVV.

This clone was seen a handful of times. The V gene is TRBV5-4, the J gene TRBJ2-7, with a possible D match to TRBD2 (6 bases). This CDR3 is built from 12 residues. Germline CDR1 and CDR2: SGHNT and YYREEE (reference sequence). Trimming cost V 4 bases and J 4 bases, with 9 bases left between them. The CDR3 loop is CASSRGIYEQYF. The CDR3 DNA sequence: TGTGCCAGCAGCCGCGGGATTTACGAGCAGTACTTC. Together with reference TRBV5-4 and TRBJ2-7, the CDR3 gives the full variable domain: ETGVTQSPTHLIKTRGQQVTLRCSSQSGHNTVSWYQQALGQGPQFIFQYYREEENGRGNFPPRFSGLQFPNYSSELNVNALELDDSALYLCASSRGIYEQYFGPGTRLTVT.

The chain recombines TRBV28 with TRBJ2-2; TRBD2 matches at 7 bases. V lost 3 bases, J lost 4 bases, and 5 bases stayed unmatched. The CDR3 is made up of 15 amino acids. Germline V gene lookup returns CDR1 MDHEN and CDR2 SYDVKM. Written as DNA, the CDR3 is TGTGCCAGCAGTTTGGGAGGGGCGGTCACCGGGGAGCTGTTTTTT. It encodes CASSLGGAVTGELFF.

V gene TRBV3-1 (or the pseudogene TRBV3-2) combines with J gene TRBJ1-6, with D uncertain. The germline V gene has CDR1 LGHDT and CDR2 YNNKEL (reference sequence). V was pared by 1 base and J by 0 bases, with 7 bases between. The CDR3 totals 16 residues. The CDR3 loop reads CASSQGPRSYNSPLHF. The CDR3, as DNA: TGTGCCAGCAGCCAAGGACCTCGCTCCTATAATTCACCCCTCCACTTT.

This clone came up once. The rearrangement joins TRBV19 to TRBJ1-1; no definite D call. The V gene lost 6 bases and the J gene lost 1 base, with 15 bases spanning the gap. The germline V gene encodes CDR1 LNHDA and CDR2 SQIVND (reference sequence). This CDR3 region has 15 residues. The DNA for the CDR3 is TGTGCCAGTAGCGTCCTTACCGTCGGGAACACTGAAGCTTTCTTT. Translating it yields CASSVLTVGNTEAFF.

This sequence joins TRBV30 and TRBJ2-5; possibly TRBD1 for D (6 bases). The V gene's germline CDR1 is GTSNPN and CDR2 SVGIG (reference sequence). Trimming removed 3 bases from V and 3 bases from J, with 11 bases in between. The CDR3 contains 13 residues. In nucleotides, the CDR3 is TGTGCCTGGAGAGGCAGGGGAGAAGAGACCCAGTACTTC. Translation gives CAWRGRGEETQYF.

This chain connects TRBV4-2 to TRBJ2-2; 11 positions match TRBD2. This CDR3 contains 18 residues. Germline CDR1 is LGHNA and CDR2 is YNFKEQ. V dropped 0 bases and J dropped 1; count of bases not matched to a gene: 4. The CDR3 protein is CASSQDELAGGNTGELFF. In DNA, the CDR3 is TGTGCCAGCAGCCAAGATGAGCTAGCGGGGGGGAACACCGGGGAGCTGTTTTTT.

The chain joins TRBV30 to TRBJ2-1; 10 positions agree with TRBD2. The junction had 10 bases not matched to a gene; V was cut back by 1 base and J by 16 bases. Germline V gives CDR1 GTSNPN, CDR2 SVGIG (reference sequence). CDR3 length equals 13 residues. The CDR3, as DNA: TGTGCCTGGAGTGCAACTAGCGGGATGATCCTCTTCTTC. It encodes CAWSATSGMILFF. Full variable domain (outside the CDR3, taken from reference TRBV30 and TRBJ2-1): SQTIHQWPATLVQPVGSPLSLECTVEGTSNPNLYWYRQAAGRGLQLLFYSVGIGQISSEVPQNLSASRPQDRQFILSSKKLLLSDSGFYLCAWSATSGMILFFGPGTRLTVL.

The count of this clone is one. V is TRBV19 and J is TRBJ2-4, with 9 bases lining up with TRBD1. The V and J ends lost 2 bases and 5 bases, in that order; junction bases with no gene match: 1. The germline V gene has CDR1 LNHDA and CDR2 SQIVND (reference sequence). The CDR3 is 14 amino acids. The CDR3 reads CASSITGGENIQYF. CDR3 bases: TGTGCCAGTAGTATAACAGGGGGCGAAAACATTCAGTACTTC.

This sequence joins TRBV30 and TRBJ1-1; D gene ambiguous. CDR1 and CDR2 from the germline V gene are GTSNPN and SVGIG (reference sequence). Trimming took 2 bases from V and 0 from J, leaving 16 bases between them. The CDR3 runs to 16 residues. CDR3 sequence reads: CAWSLARAFMNTEAFF. CDR3 sequence (DNA): TGTGCCTGGAGTCTAGCCCGGGCCTTTATGAACACTGAAGCTTTCTTT. Drawing the rest from reference TRBV30 and TRBJ1-1, the complete variable domain is SQTIHQWPATLVQPVGSPLSLECTVEGTSNPNLYWYRQAAGRGLQLLFYSVGIGQISSEVPQNLSASRPQDRQFILSSKKLLLSDSGFYLCAWSLARAFMNTEAFFGQGTRLTVV.

The V gene is TRBV6-5, the J gene TRBJ1-1; D gene unclear. Looked up from germline, CDR1 is MNHEY and CDR2 is SVGAGI. V lost 9 bases and J lost 1, with 3 bases in between. The CDR3 consists of 10 residues. The CDR3 region has the DNA TGTGCCAGTTGGAACACTGAAGCTTTCTTT. Its translation: CASWNTEAFF.

The chain combines TRBV27 with TRBJ2-2, with 10 bases matching TRBD2. Germline loops: CDR1 MNHEY, CDR2 SMNVEV (reference sequence). The CDR3 length is 17 residues. The ends lost 3 bases at V and 1 base at J; junction bases unmatched: 5. CDR3 bases: TGTGCCAGCAGTTTGGCTAGCGGGGGCCTGAACACCGGGGAGCTGTTTTTT. It codes for CASSLASGGLNTGELFF.

The V call is TRBV10-3, the J call TRBJ2-2; the match to TRBD2 covers 7 bases. Germline loops: CDR1 ENHRY, CDR2 SYGVKD. Trimming took 1 base from V and 0 from J; bases not matched to a gene: 5. CDR3 length: 17 residues. CDR3 in amino acids: CAISEFGSGSNTGELFF. The CDR3 DNA is TGTGCCATCAGTGAGTTTGGTAGCGGGTCGAACACCGGGGAGCTGTTTTTT.

DNA for the CDR3: TGTGCCAGCAGTTTGCCCCTTACAGGGGTCTGGAGCAATCAGCCCCAGCATTTT. It translates to CASSLPLTGVWSNQPQHF. This chain uses TRBV28 with TRBJ1-5; 7 positions agree with TRBD1. The germline CDR1 and CDR2 sequences are MDHEN and SYDVKM. CDR3 length equals 18 residues. J gave up 1 base and V 3 bases, and 12 bases lay outside the gene matches.